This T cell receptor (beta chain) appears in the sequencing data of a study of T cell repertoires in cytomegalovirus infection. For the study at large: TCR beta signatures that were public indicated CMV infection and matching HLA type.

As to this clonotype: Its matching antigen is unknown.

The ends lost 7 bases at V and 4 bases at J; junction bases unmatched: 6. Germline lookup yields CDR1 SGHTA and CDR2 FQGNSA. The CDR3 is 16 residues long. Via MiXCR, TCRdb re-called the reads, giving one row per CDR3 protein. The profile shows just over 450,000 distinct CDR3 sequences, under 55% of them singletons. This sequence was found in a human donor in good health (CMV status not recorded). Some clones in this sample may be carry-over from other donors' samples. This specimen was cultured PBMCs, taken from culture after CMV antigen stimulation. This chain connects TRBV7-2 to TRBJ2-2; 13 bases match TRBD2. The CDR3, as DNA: TGTGCCAGCAAAACTAGCGGGGGGGCAGGCACCGGGGAGCTGTTTTTT. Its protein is CASKTSGGAGTGELFF.